Each of the 27 T cell receptor beta chains below was sequenced from the same sample in a study of CD8 T cells in ankylosing spondylitis. TCRdb re-called the 5' RACE reads with MiXCR, one entry per CDR3 protein. The table records roughly 140,000 distinct CDR3 sequences, around two fifths of them present only once. Material: synovial fluid, either unsorted or a sorted T cell fraction (not recorded which). The receptors were gathered from a male donor with ankylosing spondylitis.

The chain employs TRBV4-2 and TRBJ2-7; TRBD2 matches 12 bases. Trimming cost V 2 bases and J 4 bases; bases outside gene matches: 9. CDR3 size: 17 residues. Germline values: CDR1 LGHNA, CDR2 YNFKEQ. The CDR3 reads CASSQSRWGLAGYEQYF. DNA for the CDR3: TGTGCCAGCAGCCAATCAAGATGGGGACTAGCGGGTTACGAGCAGTACTTC.

V gene TRBV6-1 combines with J gene TRBJ2-3; D uncertain. This CDR3 has 17 residues. V was pared by 6 bases and J by 2 bases, with 21 bases between. CDR1 is MNHNS, CDR2 SASEGT, per germline. CDR3 in amino acids: CASSPTRARLYTDTQYF. CDR3 nucleotides: TGTGCCAGCAGCCCCACTCGAGCGCGCCTCTACACAGATACGCAGTATTTT.

On this clonotype: The junction and the germline gene differ at one end; a read error may be behind it. CDR3: CASSSGQGGYNEQFF. The DNA of the CDR3 is TGTGCTAGCAGCTCGGGACAGGGGGGTTACAATGAGCAGTTCTTC. The rearrangement links TRBV7-7 to TRBJ2-1; 11 bases line up with TRBD1. CDR1 and CDR2 from the germline V gene are SSHAT and FNYEAQ (reference sequence). The CDR3 totals 15 residues.

The genes are TRBV20-1 and TRBJ2-5; TRBD1 agrees at 7 bases. Germline loops: CDR1 DFQATT, CDR2 SNEGSKA (reference sequence). V lost 2 bases to trimming and J lost 2 bases; unmatched junction nucleotides: 8. This CDR3 comprises 15 residues. CDR3 bases: TGCAGTGCTAGAAGTTATGGGACAGATCAAGAGACCCAGTACTTC. This encodes CSARSYGTDQETQYF.

This clonotype has at least ten counts. The CDR3 DNA follows: TGTGCCATCAGTGACGGGCCGGGACACCTATTTTCTAACTATGGCTACACCTTC. As protein: CAISDGPGHLFSNYGYTF. The V and J genes are TRBV10-3 and TRBJ1-2; maybe TRBD1 (6 bases). This CDR3 contains 18 residues. The germline CDR1 and CDR2 sequences are ENHRY and SYGVKD. Trimming took 3 bases from V and 0 from J, leaving 20 bases between them.

The rearrangement uses TRBV4-2 and TRBJ1-1; D call uncertain. V was shortened by 6 bases and J by 3 bases, with 11 bases between the two germline ends. Germline values: CDR1 LGHNA, CDR2 YNFKEQ. The CDR3 runs to 13 residues. The CDR3 region has the DNA TGTGCCAGCAGGGAGGCTGGAGACACTGAAGCTTTCTTT. Its translation: CASREAGDTEAFF.

The V call is TRBV3-1, the J call TRBJ2-3; D is perhaps TRBD2 (6 bases). Trimming took 5 bases from V and 0 from J, leaving 15 bases between them. Looked up from germline, CDR1 is LGHDT and CDR2 is YNNKEL (reference sequence). The CDR3 runs 16 residues. The CDR3 spells CASSKGIAESTDTQYF. In nucleotides, the CDR3 is TGTGCCAGCAGCAAAGGGATAGCGGAGAGCACAGATACGCAGTATTTT.

The rearrangement joins TRBV11-3 to TRBJ1-2; 7 bases are a match to TRBD1. Trimming cost V 3 bases and J 3 bases; bases outside gene matches: 13. Germline CDR1 SGHNT, CDR2 YENEEA. The CDR3 spans 17 residues. The CDR3 nucleotides read TGTGCCAGCAGCTTCCTCCATATCGGACAGGAAGACTATGGCTACACCTTC. Residues: CASSFLHIGQEDYGYTF. Full variable domain (rest looked up from reference TRBV11-3 and TRBJ1-2): EAGVVQSPRYKIIEKKQPVAFWCNPISGHNTLYWYLQNLGQGPELLIRYENEEAVDDSQLPKDRFSAERLKGVDSTLKIQPAELGDSAVYLCASSFLHIGQEDYGYTFGSGTRLTVV.

This clonotype was found a few times. The chain recombines TRBV5-1 with TRBJ2-3; D gene uncertain. The length of the CDR3 is 15 residues. Per germline, CDR1 SGHRS and CDR2 YFSETQ. V was trimmed by 0 bases and J by 0 bases, leaving 8 bases between them. This CDR3 reads CASSLDVISTDTQYF. CDR3 in DNA: TGCGCCAGCAGCTTGGACGTGATTAGCACAGATACGCAGTATTTT.

The table lists this clonotype with a few counts. This chain connects TRBV28 to TRBJ2-7; a possible D gene is TRBD1 (5 bases). Germline assignment: CDR1 MDHEN and CDR2 SYDVKM. V was trimmed by 5 bases and J by 2 bases, leaving 16 bases between them. This CDR3 contains 15 residues. The CDR3 loop reads CASSPTFAGTYEQYF. CDR3 coding DNA: TGTGCCAGCAGTCCCACATTCGCAGGGACCTACGAGCAGTACTTC. Complete variable domain (other parts from reference TRBV28 and TRBJ2-7): DVKVTQSSRYLVKRTGEKVFLECVQDMDHENMFWYRQDPGLGLRLIYFSYDVKMKEKGDIPEGYSVSREKKERFSLILESASTNQTSMYLCASSPTFAGTYEQYFGPGTRLTVT.

This clonotype was counted between two and nine times. This chain uses TRBV13 with TRBJ2-3; D is possibly TRBD2 (6 bases). The CDR3 is made up of 17 amino acids. Per germline, CDR1 PRHDT and CDR2 FYEKMQ (reference sequence). The V and J ends lost 5 bases and 2 bases respectively, with 20 bases between them. This CDR3 is CASSPILVSGFTDTQYF. The DNA of the CDR3 is TGTGCCAGCAGCCCAATTTTAGTTAGCGGATTCACAGATACGCAGTATTTT.

Only one count was recorded for this clonotype. V gene TRBV30 combines with J gene TRBJ2-7; 7 bases map to TRBD1. This CDR3 spans 13 amino acids. Germline CDR1 reads GTSNPN; CDR2 reads SVGIG (reference sequence). V shed 3 bases, J shed 2 bases, and the junction held 4 bases outside the gene matches. This CDR3 is CAWSITGAYEQYF. The CDR3 bases are TGTGCCTGGAGCATCACAGGGGCCTACGAGCAGTACTTC.

The chain recombines TRBV20-1 with TRBJ2-3; D gene ambiguous. The ends were cut back, 0 bases at V and 0 bases at J, with 10 bases in the middle. The CDR3 covers 15 residues. Germline loops: CDR1 DFQATT, CDR2 SNEGSKA (reference sequence). The CDR3 DNA reads TGCAGTGCTAGAGATCGGTATTCTAGCACAGATACGCAGTATTTT. Translated: CSARDRYSSTDTQYF.

There are a few counts of this clonotype. This sequence joins TRBV7-3 and TRBJ2-3, with 7 bases matching TRBD2. The V gene's germline CDR1 is SGHTA and CDR2 FQGTGA. The CDR3 has 16 residues. After removal of 4 bases from V and 2 bases from J, the junction contained 9 bases not matched to a gene. The CDR3 DNA is TGTGCCAGCAGCTCCCTGGGGGGGGGTGTCACAGATACGCAGTATTTT. Translating it yields CASSSLGGGVTDTQYF.

A single count supports this clonotype. This chain connects TRBV29-1 to TRBJ2-7, with 8 bases lining up with TRBD2. The length of the CDR3 is 17 residues. After removal of 4 bases from V and 2 bases from J, the junction contained 16 bases not matched to a gene. CDR1 and CDR2 from the germline V gene are SQVTM and ANQGSEA. The CDR3 DNA reads as TGCAGCGTTGCAGGTGGGACTAGTCGGACTTACCCCTACGAGCAGTACTTC. Protein: CSVAGGTSRTYPYEQYF.

The V and J genes are TRBV7-9 and TRBJ2-7; perhaps TRBD2 as D (5 bases). V was trimmed by 1 base and J by 6 bases, leaving 22 bases between them. The CDR3 is made up of 17 amino acids. The germline V gene encodes CDR1 SEHNR and CDR2 FQNEAQ (reference sequence). The CDR3, as DNA: TGTGCCAGCAGCTTAGTGCAGGCTGGGAAATTTCGGGGCGAGCAGTACTTC. Protein: CASSLVQAGKFRGEQYF.

The chain joins TRBV12-3 or TRBV12-4 to TRBJ2-7; D is ambiguous. Trimming cost V 4 bases and J 2 bases, with 18 bases left between them. The CDR3 loop spans 16 amino acids. In nucleotides, the CDR3 is TGTGCCAGCAGTTCAACCTCTTCCAGACCTACCTACGAGCAGTACTTC. It specifies CASSSTSSRPTYEQYF.

There are a few counts of this clonotype. This rearrangement joins TRBV29-1 to TRBJ2-2; D gene unclear. V lost 2 bases to trimming and J lost 2 bases, with 9 bases between them. The CDR3 contains 14 residues. Germline V gene lookup returns CDR1 SQVTM and CDR2 ANQGSEA. CDR3 DNA sequence: TGCAGCGTTGAAAGGTCTTACAACACCGGGGAGCTGTTTTTT. As protein: CSVERSYNTGELFF.

This clonotype occurred a few times. The CDR3: CASSEGWSSYNEQFF. DNA for the CDR3: TGCGCCAGCAGTGAGGGATGGAGCTCCTACAATGAGCAGTTCTTC. This chain joins TRBV10-2 and TRBJ2-1, with D unclear. Trimming shortened V by 2 bases and J by 0 bases, and 8 bases separated the two germline ends. CDR1 and CDR2 (germline): WSHSY, SAAADI. This CDR3 is 15 amino acids long.

In its sample, this clonotype was seen a few times. The chain recombines TRBV10-3 with TRBJ2-3, with D hard to call. This CDR3 contains 15 residues. The germline gives CDR1 ENHRY, CDR2 SYGVKD. V lost 3 bases and J 0 bases, leaving 10 bases between the germline ends. CDR3 region: CAISEGLPSTDTQYF. In DNA, the CDR3 is TGTGCCATCAGTGAAGGTCTACCCAGCACAGATACGCAGTATTTT.

This sequence joins TRBV20-1 and TRBJ2-1; D ambiguous. Germline loops: CDR1 DFQATT, CDR2 SNEGSKA (reference sequence). CDR3 size: 11 residues. V shed 3 bases and J shed 10 bases, with 10 bases lying between them. The CDR3 sequence is CSASLFGEQFF. For the CDR3, the DNA is TGCAGTGCTAGTCTCTTCGGGGAGCAGTTCTTC.

This chain connects TRBV29-1 to TRBJ2-7; 7 bases agree with TRBD2. V lost 3 bases to trimming and J lost 2 bases; unmatched junction nucleotides: 7. Germline V gives CDR1 SQVTM, CDR2 ANQGSEA. The CDR3 has 14 residues. Here the CDR3 DNA reads TGCAGCGTTGACGGCGGGAGTTCCCCCTACGAGCAGTACTTC. The encoded protein is CSVDGGSSPYEQYF.

This rearrangement joins TRBV15 to TRBJ2-5; D is uncertain. Trimming pared 8 bases from V and 5 bases from J, leaving 15 bases between. Germline CDR1 LNHNV, CDR2 YYDKDF (reference sequence). The CDR3 spans 13 residues. CDR3 sequence: CATSSTGVETQYF. The CDR3 nucleotides are TGTGCCACCTCAAGCACCGGTGTGGAGACCCAGTACTTC.

J is TRBJ2-1 and V is TRBV7-9; D gene uncertain. Deletions cut 5 bases from V and 1 base from J, with 12 bases between. The CDR3 spans 15 residues. Germline lookup yields CDR1 SEHNR and CDR2 FQNEAQ (reference sequence). CDR3 sequence (DNA): TGTGCCAGCAGCCCCGACGCCCATTCCTACAATGAGCAGTTCTTC. Residues: CASSPDAHSYNEQFF.

This chain connects TRBV27 to TRBJ1-2, with 7 bases fitting TRBD1. The trim removed 4 bases at V and 3 bases at J, leaving 8 bases unmatched. The CDR3 spans 15 residues. Germline V gene data show CDR1 as MNHEY and CDR2 as SMNVEV (reference sequence). CDR3 bases: TGTGCCAGCAGTTATACGACAGGGAGGCACTATGGCTACACCTTC. Protein: CASSYTTGRHYGYTF.

This clonotype was detected only a few times. The V gene is TRBV6-2 or TRBV6-3, the J gene TRBJ2-1, with D possibly TRBD1 on 5 matching bases. Trimming pared 6 bases from V and 0 bases from J, leaving 6 bases between. Germline V gene lookup returns CDR1 MNHEY and CDR2 SVGEGT. The CDR3 contains 13 residues. The CDR3 DNA reads TGTGCCAGCAGCACAGGCTCCTACAATGAGCAGTTCTTC. Translating it yields CASSTGSYNEQFF.

This clonotype was seen at least ten times. The chain is built from TRBV11-2 and TRBJ2-6; the D gene is possibly TRBD2 (5 bases). Germline V gene sequence: CDR1 SGHAT, CDR2 FQNNGV. V lost 9 bases and J 4 bases, leaving 19 bases between the germline ends. CDR3 length: 16 amino acids. DNA for the CDR3: TGTGCCAGTCCCTTTGTCCTAGCTGACGGGGCCAACGTCCTGACTTTC. Residues: CASPFVLADGANVLTF.